This T cell receptor beta chain was captured in a study of T cell responses to AZD1222 COVID-19 vaccine. The wider study: Pooling of second doses given at about 4 or about 12 weeks was done. Study findings and constraints: Compared with day 0, the breadth and depth of the Spike-specific TCR repertoire rose significantly after two doses of AZD1222. Clonal diversity may have been underestimated in mostly white British donors.

Sequencing used immunoSEQ multiplex PCR; TCRdb keeps in-frame clones, though not all of them. This sample has approximately 190,000 clones, with roughly 92% found just once. Concerning this clone itself: The antigen remains undetermined.

Germline CDR1 is SGHRS and CDR2 is YFSETQ. V dropped 2 bases and J dropped 0 bases, with 11 bases sitting between them. There are 15 residues in the CDR3. The material was peripheral blood, obtained on day 0 of AZD1222 vaccination. This receptor was identified in an adult in good health. The chain recombines TRBV5-1 with TRBJ1-2, with D uncertain. The CDR3 region has the DNA TGCGCCAGCAGCTTAGGAACGACCTCTAACTATGGCTACACCTTC. Translating it yields CASSLGTTSNYGYTF.